This entry lists 14 T cell receptor beta chains sequenced from one sample in a study of blood T cell repertoires in COVID-19. Profiling relied on immunoSEQ multiplex PCR, and the TCRdb table lists in-frame clones only, not all of them. The sample yields about 74,000 clones, over 85% seen once. Sequenced: peripheral blood. The receptors derive from a human donor in a cohort sampled during active COVID-19.

This chain uses TRBV28 with TRBJ2-5, with D perhaps matching TRBD1 (5 bases). Trimming left V 6 bases short and J 2 bases short, with 13 bases between. Germline V gene sequence: CDR1 MDHEN, CDR2 SYDVKM. CDR3 length: 14 amino acids. CDR3 nucleotide sequence: TGTGCCAGCAGAGCAGAACAGGATCAAGAGACCCAGTACTTC. Its translation is CASRAEQDQETQYF.

V gene TRBV18 combines with J gene TRBJ2-2; tentative D call: TRBD1 (6 bases). V was trimmed by 1 base and J by 4 bases, leaving 10 bases between them. The CDR3 contains 15 residues. CDR1 and CDR2 from the germline V gene are KGHSH and LQKENI. CDR3 DNA: TGTGCCAGCTCACCACGTAGGGGGAGCACCGGGGAGCTGTTTTTT. Encoded protein: CASSPRRGSTGELFF.

This clone was detected a few times. This chain joins TRBV7-6 and TRBJ2-1; 7 nucleotides line up with TRBD2. Germline trimming cut 4 bases from V and 4 bases from J; bases unmatched to any gene: 7. The CDR3 length is 15 residues. Germline CDR1 SGHVS, CDR2 FNYEAQ. CDR3 in DNA: TGTGCCAGCAGCTACGAGCGGGACCTTTACAATGAGCAGTTCTTC. Translation gives CASSYERDLYNEQFF.

This chain uses TRBV9 with TRBJ2-1, with 8 positions matching TRBD2. CDR3 length: 15 residues. Looked up from germline, CDR1 is SGDLS and CDR2 is YYNGEE. Trimming at V came to 3 bases and at J to 3 bases, leaving 5 bases not matched to a gene. In DNA, the CDR3 is TGTGCCAGCAGCGAGGCGGGAGGTAACTACAATGAGCAGTTCTTC. This gives the protein CASSEAGGNYNEQFF. The full variable domain, in which reference TRBV9 and TRBJ2-1 provide the parts outside the CDR3, is DSGVTQTPKHLITATGQRVTLRCSPRSGDLSVYWYQQSLDQGLQFLIQYYNGEERAKGNILERFSAQQFPDLHSELNLSSLELGDSALYFCASSEAGGNYNEQFFGPGTRLTVL.

This chain links TRBV18 with TRBJ2-7; 9 positions match TRBD1. V trimming: 8 bases; J trimming: 2 bases; junction bases outside the gene matches: 4. CDR3 length equals 13 residues. Germline V gene sequence: CDR1 KGHSH, CDR2 LQKENI. CDR3 protein: CASQGQGTYEQYF. Written as DNA, the CDR3 is TGTGCCAGCCAGGGACAGGGTACCTACGAGCAGTACTTC.

V is TRBV7-2 and J is TRBJ2-3, with 9 positions matching TRBD2. The trim removed 4 bases at V and 5 bases at J, leaving 7 bases unmatched. From germline, CDR1 is SGHTA and CDR2 FQGNSA. This CDR3 contains 15 residues. CDR3 DNA: TGTGCCAGCAGCTACAGCGGGAGGTTCGGAGATACGCAGTATTTT. Its translation is CASSYSGRFGDTQYF.

The CDR3 nucleotides read TGTGCCAGCAGTTGGCGGGAGAATAGTGAGCAGTTCTTC. Protein: CASSWRENSEQFF. V gene TRBV27 combines with J gene TRBJ2-1; 7 bases line up with TRBD2. The CDR3 is 13 amino acids. The J segment lost 9 bases and the V segment lost 4 bases, leaving 6 bases of the junction unmatched. Germline V gives CDR1 MNHEY, CDR2 SMNVEV (reference sequence).

This chain connects TRBV6-5 to TRBJ1-3; D is unresolved. The V end lost 5 bases, the J end lost 4 bases, and 9 bases lay between the germline ends. The CDR3 has 13 amino acids. CDR1 MNHEY and CDR2 SVGAGI come from the germline V gene. The CDR3 sequence is CASSKPLGNTIYF. The CDR3 DNA is TGTGCCAGCAGTAAGCCTCTGGGAAACACCATATATTTT.

This chain joins TRBV6-5 and TRBJ2-5; 9 bases are shared with TRBD1. V shed 4 bases, J shed 8 bases, and the junction held 2 bases outside the gene matches. The germline CDR1 and CDR2 sequences are MNHEY and SVGAGI. This CDR3 spans 12 amino acids. DNA of the CDR3: TGTGCCAGCAGTTGGACAGGGGAAACCCAGTACTTC. Encoded protein: CASSWTGETQYF.

V is TRBV29-1 and J is TRBJ2-7; D remains ambiguous. The CDR3 consists of 11 residues. Germline lookup yields CDR1 SQVTM and CDR2 ANQGSEA. With 4 bases removed from V and 0 bases from J, the gap between germline ends came to 4 bases. Written as DNA, the CDR3 is TGCAGCGTTGCAGGCTCCTACGAGCAGTACTTC. This sequence encodes CSVAGSYEQYF.

The chain links TRBV7-3 to TRBJ2-4, with 9 bases matching TRBD2. CDR3 length: 14 residues. The germline V gene has CDR1 SGHTA and CDR2 FQGTGA. Trimming took 5 bases from V and 8 from J; bases not matched to a gene: 7. CDR3 sequence (DNA): TGTGCCAGCAGCAATAGCGGGAGACTCGACATTCAGTACTTC. It translates to CASSNSGRLDIQYF.

The J gene is TRBJ2-5, the V gene TRBV7-9; 10 nucleotides line up with TRBD1. The germline V gene has CDR1 SEHNR and CDR2 FQNEAQ (reference sequence). The CDR3 consists of 16 residues. J lost 3 bases, V lost 5 bases, and 9 bases had no gene match. As DNA, the CDR3 is TGTGCCAGCAGCACCCGACAGGGGGCGAAGGAAGAGACCCAGTACTTC. Translation: CASSTRQGAKEETQYF.

The genes are TRBV19 and TRBJ2-6; TRBD1 matches 10 bases. This CDR3 is 19 amino acids long. Looked up from germline, CDR1 is LNHDA and CDR2 is SQIVND (reference sequence). Trimming cost V 1 base and J 0 bases; bases outside gene matches: 6. The CDR3 DNA reads as TGTGCCAGTAGTATAGGGAGGGGACAGGGGTCCTCTGGGGCCAACGTCCTGACTTTC. Its protein is CASSIGRGQGSSGANVLTF.

V is TRBV7-9 and J is TRBJ2-1; TRBD1 aligns across 10 bases. The CDR3 loop spans 15 amino acids. Looked up from germline, CDR1 is SEHNR and CDR2 is FQNEAQ (reference sequence). Losses at the gene ends were 5 bases for V and 3 bases for J; bases not matched to a gene: 4. This CDR3 is CASSTGTGDYNEQFF. CDR3 nucleotides: TGTGCCAGCAGCACGGGGACAGGGGACTACAATGAGCAGTTCTTC.